This T cell receptor (beta chain) was retrieved from a study of identical twins. General study findings and limits: Findings depended on cross-sectional statistics rather than tracking the same donors. Out-of-frame alpha sequences that twins shared showed excess low generation probability.

This CDR3 contains 15 residues. Looked up from germline, CDR1 is ENHRY and CDR2 is SYGVKD. V lost 3 bases and J 1 base, leaving 11 bases between the germline ends. Using its own MiXCR run on the 5' RACE reads, TCRdb lists one record per CDR3 protein. The sample consists of more than 1.5 million distinct CDR3 sequences, 25% to 35% of them appearing once. This clonotype appeared a few times. Its antigen is unknown. Material: cord blood. The source of this sequence is a newborn girl in good health. V and J are TRBV10-3 and TRBJ2-3; maybe TRBD1 (8 bases). CDR3 protein: CAISDTGGGTDTQYF. Here the CDR3 DNA reads TGTGCCATCAGTGACACAGGGGGGGGCACAGATACGCAGTATTTT.